The clone carrying this TCR beta chain was counted between two and nine times. The antigen is not known. This sample is part of a study of cytomegalovirus exposure and HLA in healthy donors. Study overall: Around 80 million unique TCRs from HLA-typed donors were held in an early data release.

Germline assignment: CDR1 MNHNS and CDR2 SASEGT. Trimming shortened V by 6 bases and J by 4 bases, and 12 bases separated the two germline ends. This CDR3 contains 14 residues. The PCR had 60 Vbeta and 13 Jbeta primers. The data were produced by immunoSEQ multiplex PCR, yet TCRdb's version contains in-frame clones alone and is incomplete. This table holds 150,000 to 200,000 clones, 65% to 80% found once. Findings and limits, study-wide: Cytomegalovirus status, reportedly, was diagnosed with high specificity and sensitivity by the classifier. In vitro, three CMV-associated chains proved specific for CMV antigens. Earlier results showed most TCR beta V segments being productive about 90% or about 30% of the time.

Sequencing was performed on PBMCs. This clonotype was obtained from a man younger than 30 in good health and CMV-seropositive. The chain is built from TRBV6-1 and TRBJ2-2, with a possible D match to TRBD2 (6 bases). For the CDR3, the DNA is TGTGCCAGCAGGGCGGGGCCTGGCACCGGGGAGCTGTTTTTT. It translates to CASRAGPGTGELFF.